A single sample gave rise to the 14 T cell receptor beta chains below, sequenced in a study of PD-1 blockade in classical Hodgkin lymphoma. Clones were read by immunoSEQ multiplex PCR, and TCRdb kept only the in-frame ones, dropping some. The sample records around 31,000 clones, about 85% being singletons. Relapses following autologous stem cell transplantation were seen in all patients, with brentuximab vedotin exposure varying. The authors purified CD4+ T cells from thawed PBMCs by magnetic negative selection. The source material was CD4+ T cells from blood, sampled at baseline. Receptors were obtained from a human donor with classical Hodgkin lymphoma.

The gene calls are TRBV10-2 and TRBJ1-5; no definite D call. The CDR3 is 12 residues long. CDR1 and CDR2 (germline): WSHSY, SAAADI. V was pared by 2 bases and J by 4 bases, with 3 bases between. The CDR3 bases are TGCGCCAGCAGTGAGGGAAATCAGCCCCAGCATTTT. This gives the protein CASSEGNQPQHF.

V is TRBV6-6 and J is TRBJ1-5; 7 nucleotides align to TRBD1. Looked up from germline, CDR1 is MNHNY and CDR2 is SVGAGI (reference sequence). V lost 0 bases and J lost 7; bases outside the gene matches: 9. The CDR3 is 16 amino acids. The DNA of the CDR3 is TGTGCCAGCAGTTACTCTTACGCAGGGGGGGACCAGCCCCAGCATTTT. Translated: CASSYSYAGGDQPQHF.

This chain uses TRBV25-1 with TRBJ1-4, with 8 bases aligning to TRBD1. The CDR3 consists of 14 residues. J was trimmed by 8 bases and V by 2 bases; bases with no gene match: 4. Germline CDR1 is MGHDK and CDR2 is SYGVNS. Here the CDR3 reads CASSERTGLEKLFF. CDR3 bases: TGTGCCAGCAGTGAAAGGACAGGGTTGGAAAAACTGTTTTTT.

The chain carries TRBV27 and TRBJ2-5; D is unresolved. The length of the CDR3 is 17 residues. Trimming left V 1 base short and J 1 base short, with 16 bases between. Germline CDR1 and CDR2: MNHEY and SMNVEV (reference sequence). CDR3 nucleotide sequence: TGTGCCAGCAGTTTATTTGGCTCTCCAACACCCCAAGAGACCCAGTACTTC. This sequence encodes CASSLFGSPTPQETQYF.

This clone was detected only once. The chain is built from TRBV14 and TRBJ2-7; 8 nucleotides match TRBD2. The germline V gene has CDR1 SGHDN and CDR2 FVKESK. V gave up 3 bases and J gave up 0 bases; unmatched junction bases: 4. This CDR3 has 15 residues. The CDR3 is CASSQASGSSYEQYF. For the CDR3, the DNA is TGTGCCAGCAGCCAGGCCAGCGGGAGCTCCTACGAGCAGTACTTC.

This sequence joins TRBV5-5 and TRBJ2-5; 8 bases are a match to TRBD2. The germline V gene encodes CDR1 SGHKS and CDR2 YYEKEE (reference sequence). The CDR3 spans 16 residues. V was clipped by 4 bases and J by 6 bases; unmatched bases: 14. The CDR3 protein is CASSRQAGGRGQTQYF. The CDR3 DNA is TGTGCCAGCAGCCGCCAGGCGGGGGGCCGAGGGCAGACCCAGTACTTC.

This sequence joins TRBV2 and TRBJ2-3; D unclear. Trimming pared 1 base from V and 1 base from J, leaving 9 bases between. This CDR3 region has 15 residues. Germline values: CDR1 SNHLY, CDR2 FYNNEI. The CDR3 here is CASSEGWPGTDTQYF. The CDR3, as DNA: TGTGCCAGCAGTGAAGGGTGGCCCGGCACAGATACGCAGTATTTT. Looking up the rest from reference TRBV2 and TRBJ2-3 gives the full variable domain: EPEVTQTPSHQVTQMGQEVILRCVPISNHLYFYWYRQILGQKVEFLVSFYNNEISEKSEIFDDQFSVERPDGSNFTLKIRSTKLEDSAMYFCASSEGWPGTDTQYFGPGTRLTVL.

The chain couples TRBV9 to TRBJ2-4; D is possibly TRBD1 or TRBD2 (5 bases each). Germline V CDR1 and CDR2: SGDLS, YYNGEE. The V and J ends lost 4 bases and 8 bases respectively, with 16 bases between them. This CDR3 contains 14 residues. CDR3 in amino acids: CASSPGTAGDIQYF. The DNA of the CDR3 is TGTGCCAGCAGCCCAGGGACCGCTGGAGACATTCAGTACTTC.

The rearrangement uses TRBV29-1 and TRBJ1-6; D not resolved. The CDR3 has 13 amino acids. Trimming removed 4 bases from V and 4 bases from J, with 8 bases in between. The germline gives CDR1 SQVTM, CDR2 ANQGSEA. The CDR3 sequence is CSVAADYNSPLHF. The CDR3 bases are TGCAGCGTTGCAGCTGATTATAATTCACCCCTCCACTTT.

This clone was detected only once. The chain is built from TRBV7-2 and TRBJ1-1; D perhaps matches TRBD1 (6 bases). Per germline, CDR1 SGHTA and CDR2 FQGNSA. Between the trimmed V and J ends, which lost 5 bases and 3 bases, there was a span of 13 bases. CDR3 length: 14 residues. The chain's CDR3 is CASSQRGGDTEAFF. CDR3 in DNA: TGTGCCAGCAGCCAGAGGGGGGGGGACACTGAAGCTTTCTTT.

A single count supports this clone. The V call is TRBV18, the J call TRBJ2-7; tentatively, D is TRBD1 (6 bases). V was clipped by 6 bases and J by 0 bases, with 15 bases between them. This CDR3 region has 15 residues. Per the germline V gene, CDR1 is KGHSH and CDR2 is LQKENI. The DNA of the CDR3 is TGTGCCAGCTCCTCCGGGACACTGTACTCCTACGAGCAGTACTTC. Encoded protein: CASSSGTLYSYEQYF.

The V and J genes are TRBV5-1 and TRBJ2-1, with a tentative D call TRBD1 (6 bases). The CDR3 is 15 residues long. Germline V gene data show CDR1 as SGHRS and CDR2 as YFSETQ. V lost 4 bases, J lost 3 bases, and 14 bases lay in between. DNA for the CDR3: TGCGCCAGCAGCCAGGGACGGACAGACTACAATGAGCAGTTCTTC. It codes for CASSQGRTDYNEQFF.

The gene calls are TRBV2 and TRBJ2-5; unclear D gene. Germline assignment: CDR1 SNHLY and CDR2 FYNNEI. Between the trimmed V and J ends, which lost 10 bases and 5 bases, there was a span of 17 bases. The CDR3 consists of 13 residues. The CDR3 region is CAIRNTDGETQYF. The DNA for the CDR3 is TGTGCCATACGTAACACGGACGGGGAGACCCAGTACTTC. Full variable domain (remainder filled in from reference TRBV2 and TRBJ2-5): EPEVTQTPSHQVTQMGQEVILRCVPISNHLYFYWYRQILGQKVEFLVSFYNNEISEKSEIFDDQFSVERPDGSNFTLKIRSTKLEDSAMYFCAIRNTDGETQYFGPGTRLLVL.

The chain has TRBV19 and TRBJ1-5; 12 bases match TRBD1. V lost 6 bases and J lost 6; bases outside the gene matches: 3. CDR1 and CDR2 (germline): LNHDA, SQIVND (reference sequence). The CDR3 totals 14 residues. This CDR3 reads CASSGTGGLQPQHF. CDR3 in DNA: TGTGCCAGTAGCGGGACAGGGGGCCTTCAGCCCCAGCATTTT.